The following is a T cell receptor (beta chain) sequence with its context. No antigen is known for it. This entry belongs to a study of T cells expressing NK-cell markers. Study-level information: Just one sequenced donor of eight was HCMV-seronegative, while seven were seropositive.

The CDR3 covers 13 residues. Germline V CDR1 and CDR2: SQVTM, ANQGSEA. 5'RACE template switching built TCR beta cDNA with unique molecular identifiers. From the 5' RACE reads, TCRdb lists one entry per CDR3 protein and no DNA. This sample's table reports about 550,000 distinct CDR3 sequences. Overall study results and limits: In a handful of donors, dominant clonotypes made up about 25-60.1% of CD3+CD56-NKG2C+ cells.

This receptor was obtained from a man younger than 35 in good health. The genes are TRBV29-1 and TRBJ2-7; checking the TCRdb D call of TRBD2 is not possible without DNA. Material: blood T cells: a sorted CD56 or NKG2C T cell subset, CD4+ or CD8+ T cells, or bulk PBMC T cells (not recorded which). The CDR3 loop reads CSAASGRSYEQYF.